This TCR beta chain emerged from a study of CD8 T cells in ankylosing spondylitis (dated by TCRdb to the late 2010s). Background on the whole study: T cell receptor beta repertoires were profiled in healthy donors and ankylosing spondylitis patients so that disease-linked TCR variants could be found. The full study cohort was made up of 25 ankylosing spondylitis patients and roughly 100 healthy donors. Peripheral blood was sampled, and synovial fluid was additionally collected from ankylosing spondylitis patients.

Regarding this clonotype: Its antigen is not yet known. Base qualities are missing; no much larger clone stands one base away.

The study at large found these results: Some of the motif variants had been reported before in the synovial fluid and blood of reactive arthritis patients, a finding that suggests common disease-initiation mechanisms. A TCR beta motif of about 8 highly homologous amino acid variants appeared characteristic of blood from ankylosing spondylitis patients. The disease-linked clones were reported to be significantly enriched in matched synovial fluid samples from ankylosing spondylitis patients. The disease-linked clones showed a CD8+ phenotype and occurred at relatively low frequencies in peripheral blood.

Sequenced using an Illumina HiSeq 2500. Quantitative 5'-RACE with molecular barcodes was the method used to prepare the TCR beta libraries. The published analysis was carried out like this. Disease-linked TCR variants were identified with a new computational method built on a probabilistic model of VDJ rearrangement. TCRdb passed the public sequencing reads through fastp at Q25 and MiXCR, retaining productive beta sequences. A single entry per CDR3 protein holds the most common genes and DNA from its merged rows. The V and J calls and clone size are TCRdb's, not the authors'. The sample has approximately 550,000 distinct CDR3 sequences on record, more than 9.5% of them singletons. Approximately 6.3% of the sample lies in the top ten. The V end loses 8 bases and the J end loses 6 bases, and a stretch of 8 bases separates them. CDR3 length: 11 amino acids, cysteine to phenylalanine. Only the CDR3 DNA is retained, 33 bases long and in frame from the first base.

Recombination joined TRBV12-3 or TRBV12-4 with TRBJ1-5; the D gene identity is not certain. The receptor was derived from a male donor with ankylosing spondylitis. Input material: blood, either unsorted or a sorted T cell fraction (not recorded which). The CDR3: CASGRGQPQHF. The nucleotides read TGTGCCAGCGGACGAGGTCAGCCCCAGCATTTT.